The 30 T cell receptor beta chains below were found in one sample sequenced in a study of blood T cell repertoires in COVID-19. The table came from immunoSEQ multiplex PCR; TCRdb's copy has only in-frame clones and leaves some out. This table has around 190,000 clones, roughly 87% appearing once. Sequencing used peripheral blood. These receptors all stem from an older woman with COVID-19, enrolled during active disease.

This clone was observed a few times. V gene TRBV10-3 combines with J gene TRBJ2-7, with TRBD1 as a possible D gene (5 bases). The germline CDR1 and CDR2 sequences are ENHRY and SYGVKD. V lost 3 bases, J lost 1 base, and 10 bases lay in between. CDR3 size: 14 residues. The CDR3 loop reads CAISEFGQSYEQYV. CDR3 in DNA: TGTGCCATCAGTGAATTCGGACAATCCTACGAGCAGTACGTC.

Of note for this clone: Other DNA sequences in the same sample also yield this CDR3. The chain is built from TRBV5-1 and TRBJ1-2, with 9 nucleotides matching TRBD1. After removal of 4 bases from V and 3 bases from J, the junction contained 4 bases not matched to a gene. The CDR3 is 14 residues long. Germline CDR1 and CDR2: SGHRS and YFSETQ. The CDR3 bases are TGCGCCAGCAGCCCCGGGGACAGGGACTATGGCTACACCTTC. It is translated as CASSPGDRDYGYTF.

V and J are TRBV7-9 and TRBJ2-1, with D perhaps TRBD2 (7 bases). Germline V gives CDR1 SEHNR, CDR2 FQNEAQ (reference sequence). The CDR3 is 16 amino acids. Trimming took off 3 bases at V and 7 bases at J, with 19 bases between the two ends. The CDR3 coding sequence is TGTGCCAGCAGCTTCATGGGGGCGGGAGCTTTAAATGAGCAGTTCTTC. Translated: CASSFMGAGALNEQFF.

The V call is TRBV28, the J call TRBJ2-1; 10 nucleotides match TRBD1. The V segment lost 8 bases and the J segment 7 bases; nucleotides outside the gene matches: 11. Germline V gene sequence: CDR1 MDHEN, CDR2 SYDVKM. CDR3 length equals 15 residues. The CDR3 reads CASGKWDRGVNEQFF. The DNA of the CDR3 is TGTGCCAGCGGAAAATGGGACAGGGGTGTTAATGAGCAGTTCTTC.

The J gene is TRBJ2-7, the V gene TRBV5-1; 14 bases line up with TRBD2. The CDR3 spans 17 residues. Trimming removed 3 bases from V and 2 bases from J; junction bases left unmatched: 7. Germline loops: CDR1 SGHRS, CDR2 YFSETQ. The CDR3 region is CASSSGLAGGQTYEQYF. In DNA, the CDR3 is TGCGCCAGCAGCTCCGGACTAGCGGGAGGACAAACCTACGAGCAGTACTTC.

A single count supports this clone. This rearrangement joins TRBV2 to TRBJ2-5; weak D call: TRBD2 (6 bases). This CDR3 has 13 amino acids. V lost 4 bases and J 5 bases, leaving 11 bases between the germline ends. The germline V gene encodes CDR1 SNHLY and CDR2 FYNNEI. CDR3 amino acids: CASSVRGTETQYF. CDR3 coding DNA: TGTGCCAGCAGTGTACGGGGGACCGAGACCCAGTACTTC.

The chain has TRBV28 and TRBJ2-7; TRBD2 agrees at 14 bases. Germline V gives CDR1 MDHEN, CDR2 SYDVKM. This CDR3 comprises 17 residues. J gave up 3 bases and V 4 bases, and 8 bases lay outside the gene matches. The CDR3 spells CASSSWGLAGALYEQYF. The CDR3 nucleotides read TGTGCCAGCAGTTCCTGGGGACTAGCGGGAGCGCTCTACGAGCAGTACTTC.

This sequence joins TRBV7-9 and TRBJ1-4, with 11 bases aligning to TRBD1. The ends lost 1 base at V and 7 bases at J; junction bases unmatched: 5. Per germline, CDR1 SEHNR and CDR2 FQNEAQ (reference sequence). The CDR3 is made up of 16 amino acids. This CDR3 reads CASSLVLGQGGEKLFF. In DNA, the CDR3 is TGTGCCAGCAGCTTAGTACTGGGACAGGGGGGTGAAAAACTGTTTTTT.

The V and J genes are TRBV10-2 and TRBJ2-7; TRBD1 aligns across 7 bases. The ends lost 4 bases at V and 6 bases at J; junction bases unmatched: 3. CDR3 length: 12 residues. Germline CDR1 reads WSHSY; CDR2 reads SAAADI. The CDR3, as DNA: TGCGCCAGCAGTGGCAACAGGGGCGAGCAGTACGTC. Translating it yields CASSGNRGEQYV.

This chain links TRBV24-1 with TRBJ2-3, with D perhaps TRBD2 (5 bases). The V and J ends lost 1 base and 4 bases respectively, with 14 bases between them. The CDR3 spans 16 residues. CDR1 and CDR2 (germline): KGHDR, SFDVKD. CDR3 sequence: CATSDFEGLSADTQYF. CDR3 nucleotides: TGTGCCACCAGTGATTTCGAGGGTCTTTCGGCAGATACGCAGTATTTT.

V gene TRBV5-1 combines with J gene TRBJ1-3, with D possibly matching TRBD1 (6 bases). The V end lost 2 bases, the J end lost 3 bases, and 18 bases lay between the germline ends. The CDR3 spans 17 residues. Germline V gene sequence: CDR1 SGHRS, CDR2 YFSETQ. The chain's CDR3 is CASSFSPGQLSGNTIYF. The CDR3, as DNA: TGCGCCAGCAGCTTCTCCCCGGGACAACTAAGTGGAAACACCATATATTTT.

This clone was recorded only once. The gene calls are TRBV15 and TRBJ2-3, with 7 bases lining up with TRBD2. J was trimmed by 6 bases and V by 3 bases; bases with no gene match: 12. Germline V gene sequence: CDR1 LNHNV, CDR2 YYDKDF (reference sequence). This CDR3 has 16 residues. The CDR3 here is CATSSRLAATPDTQYF. The CDR3, as DNA: TGTGCCACCAGCAGTCGACTAGCCGCGACCCCCGATACGCAGTATTTT.

The CDR3 nucleotides read TGTGCCAGCAGCGACGGACAGGGGGGAAGTCAGCCCCAGCATTTT. Translating it yields CASSDGQGGSQPQHF. The rearrangement joins TRBV6-2 or TRBV6-3 to TRBJ1-5; 10 nucleotides match TRBD1. Per germline, CDR1 MNHEY and CDR2 SVGEGT. The V segment lost 6 bases and the J segment 6 bases; nucleotides outside the gene matches: 8. CDR3 length: 15 amino acids.

The rearrangement links TRBV11-3 to TRBJ2-3, with 7 bases that match TRBD2. CDR3 length: 16 amino acids. The germline V gene has CDR1 SGHNT and CDR2 YENEEA. The V gene end was trimmed by 4 bases and the J gene end by 4 bases; junction bases not matched to a gene: 11. The CDR3, as DNA: TGTGCCAGCAGCTCAGGTTCCGGGACTAACTCAGATACGCAGTATTTT. It translates to CASSSGSGTNSDTQYF.

The chain employs TRBV28 and TRBJ2-5; 10 bases align to TRBD1. V lost 6 bases and J lost 4; bases outside the gene matches: 5. Germline lookup yields CDR1 MDHEN and CDR2 SYDVKM. The CDR3 loop spans 14 amino acids. The CDR3 protein is CASRIDRGRETQYF. CDR3 DNA: TGTGCCAGCAGAATCGACAGGGGGCGAGAGACCCAGTACTTC.

The gene calls are TRBV7-3 and TRBJ1-6; no clear D gene. CDR3 length: 11 residues. The V gene lost 3 bases and the J gene lost 12 bases, with 6 bases spanning the gap. Germline V CDR1 and CDR2: SGHTA, FQGTGA. The CDR3 coding sequence is TGTGCCAGCAGCTTGGAGGGACCCCTCCACTTT. This encodes CASSLEGPLHF.

This clone has a single count. The V gene is TRBV13, the J gene TRBJ1-2, with 8 nucleotides matching TRBD1. Germline values: CDR1 PRHDT, CDR2 FYEKMQ (reference sequence). The CDR3 contains 15 residues. J lost 4 bases, V lost 5 bases, and 9 bases had no gene match. The CDR3 nucleotides read TGTGCCAGCAGCACAGGACAGGGCTTGGGCTATGGCTACACCTTC. Protein: CASSTGQGLGYGYTF. The full variable domain, rest sourced from reference TRBV13 and TRBJ1-2, is AAGVIQSPRHLIKEKRETATLKCYPIPRHDTVYWYQQGPGQDPQFLISFYEKMQSDKGSIPDRFSAQQFSDYHSELNMSSLELGDSALYFCASSTGQGLGYGYTFGSGTRLTVV.

The chain joins TRBV9 to TRBJ2-2, with 7 bases aligning to TRBD2. The CDR3 is made up of 15 amino acids. Trimming removed 0 bases from V and 6 bases from J; junction bases left unmatched: 5. The germline V gene encodes CDR1 SGDLS and CDR2 YYNGEE. CDR3 nucleotide sequence: TGTGCCAGCAGCGTAGTGCCTGGACTAGCCGGGGAGCTGTTTTTT. This gives the protein CASSVVPGLAGELFF.

This clone was counted between two and nine times. V gene TRBV28 combines with J gene TRBJ1-5, with 9 bases fitting TRBD1. CDR1 is MDHEN and CDR2 is SYDVKM in the germline V gene. The CDR3 is 15 residues long. With V trimmed by 6 bases and J by 6 bases, 9 bases remained unmatched. CDR3 loop: CASSNRGQGGQPQHF. CDR3 nucleotide sequence: TGTGCCAGCAGCAACCGGGGACAGGGAGGTCAGCCCCAGCATTTT.

V is TRBV28 and J is TRBJ2-1; D ambiguous. The ends were cut back, 5 bases at V and 3 bases at J, with 17 bases in the middle. This CDR3 has 16 amino acids. Germline CDR1 and CDR2: MDHEN and SYDVKM. The CDR3 region is CASSPPGATGYNEQFF. CDR3 nucleotide sequence: TGTGCCAGCAGTCCCCCCGGTGCGACTGGCTACAATGAGCAGTTCTTC.

V and J are TRBV19 and TRBJ2-1; possible D gene TRBD2, 5 bases. In germline, CDR1 is LNHDA, CDR2 SQIVND (reference sequence). CDR3 length equals 15 residues. V was trimmed by 5 bases and J by 3 bases, leaving 14 bases between them. DNA for the CDR3: TGTGCCAGTAGTCCACTCAACCGGGACTACAATGAGCAGTTCTTC. The encoded protein is CASSPLNRDYNEQFF.

This sequence joins TRBV6-6 and TRBJ1-5; TRBD1 agrees at 8 bases. Looked up from germline, CDR1 is MNHNY and CDR2 is SVGAGI (reference sequence). CDR3 size: 16 residues. V shed 6 bases, J shed 1 base, and the junction held 8 bases outside the gene matches. The DNA of the CDR3 is TGTGCCAGCAGGTTTGGACAGGGCTCGAGCAATCAGCCCCAGCATTTT. Amino acids: CASRFGQGSSNQPQHF.

The gene calls are TRBV5-4 and TRBJ2-2; TRBD2 matches at 9 bases. Germline V CDR1 and CDR2: SGHNT, YYREEE (reference sequence). The CDR3 has 16 residues. The trim removed 4 bases at V and 6 bases at J, leaving 10 bases unmatched. The DNA for the CDR3 is TGTGCCAGCAGCCACCAGCGGGGGGCCGTTGCCGGGGAGCTGTTTTTT. Protein sequence: CASSHQRGAVAGELFF. The whole variable domain, remainder taken from reference TRBV5-4 and TRBJ2-2, is ETGVTQSPTHLIKTRGQQVTLRCSSQSGHNTVSWYQQALGQGPQFIFQYYREEENGRGNFPPRFSGLQFPNYSSELNVNALELDDSALYLCASSHQRGAVAGELFFGEGSRLTVL.

The V and J genes are TRBV6-5 and TRBJ2-7, with 10 bases that match TRBD1. V lost 6 bases to trimming and J lost 0 bases; unmatched junction nucleotides: 5. This CDR3 has 15 amino acids. Germline-derived CDR1 and CDR2 are MNHEY and SVGAGI. As DNA, the CDR3 is TGTGCCAGCAGAACCGGACAGGGGGTCTCCTACGAGCAGTACGTC. It is translated as CASRTGQGVSYEQYV.

This clone appeared once. J is TRBJ2-1 and V is TRBV2, with 10 bases lining up with TRBD2. The CDR3 has 16 residues. Trimming cost V 7 bases and J 9 bases; bases outside gene matches: 15. The germline V gene encodes CDR1 SNHLY and CDR2 FYNNEI. The CDR3 DNA follows: TGTGCCAGCACCCAGGAGGCTAGCGGGAGATGGAGTGAGCAGTTCTTC. This sequence encodes CASTQEASGRWSEQFF.

The V call is TRBV3-1 (or the pseudogene TRBV3-2), the J call TRBJ2-6; D is perhaps TRBD1 (5 bases). CDR1 and CDR2 (germline): LGHDT, YNNKEL (reference sequence). The CDR3 spans 18 residues. With 6 bases removed from V and 0 bases from J, the gap between germline ends came to 18 bases. CDR3 region: CASSPRARLFSGANVLTF. The DNA for the CDR3 is TGTGCCAGCAGTCCCAGGGCCAGGCTATTCTCTGGGGCCAACGTCCTGACTTTC.

The chain couples TRBV7-2 to TRBJ2-1, with D possibly being TRBD1 (6 bases). Germline CDR1 is SGHTA and CDR2 is FQGNSA. V was shortened by 5 bases and J by 5 bases, with 16 bases between the two germline ends. This CDR3 region has 15 residues. CDR3: CASSPGTRQHNEQFF. The CDR3 nucleotides read TGTGCCAGCAGCCCCGGGACACGCCAACACAATGAGCAGTTCTTC.

The chain carries TRBV2 and TRBJ1-4, with D perhaps TRBD1 (5 bases). The length of the CDR3 is 16 residues. CDR1 and CDR2 (germline): SNHLY, FYNNEI. Trimming removed 0 bases from V and 3 bases from J, with 11 bases in between. CDR3 DNA sequence: TGTGCCAGCAGTGAAGCGCAAGGGGCCCCTAATGAAAAACTGTTTTTT. Translation gives CASSEAQGAPNEKLFF.

J is TRBJ1-1 and V is TRBV3-1 (or the pseudogene TRBV3-2); D unresolved. The V gene's germline CDR1 is LGHDT and CDR2 YNNKEL (reference sequence). The CDR3 length is 13 residues. V dropped 6 bases and J dropped 4 bases, with 12 bases sitting between them. The CDR3 DNA reads as TGTGCCAGCAGACCCGCGCGGGCCACTGAAGCTTTCTTT. Protein sequence: CASRPARATEAFF.

The V call is TRBV7-2, the J call TRBJ2-5, with 7 bases lining up with TRBD2. The CDR3 consists of 13 residues. With V trimmed by 6 bases and J by 5 bases, 6 bases remained unmatched. CDR1 is SGHTA, CDR2 FQGNSA, per germline. CDR3 in DNA: TGTGCCAGCAGATCCGCGGGGGTTGAGACCCAGTACTTC. Amino acid sequence: CASRSAGVETQYF.